The TCR beta chain under discussion was sequenced for a study of blood T cell repertoires in COVID-19. Authors' data handling: Estimation of nucleated cell counts relied on the amplification of reference gene primers. Sequenced by immunoSEQ multiplex PCR; TCRdb stores in-frame clones only, minus some. The D gene and trimming were derived from the DNA, and the V and J assignments and clone size from that table. This sample yields approximately 150,000 clones, of which about nine tenths are seen a single time; roughly 1% belongs to the top ten. V lost 2 bases, J lost 3 bases, and 8 bases lay in between. The germline CDR1 and CDR2 sequences are SGDLS and YYNGEE. This CDR3 is 13 amino acids long.

The sample taken for sequencing was peripheral blood. This clonotype was sampled from a woman between 45 and 60 years old with acute or convalescent COVID-19. The J gene is TRBJ1-1, the V gene TRBV9; weak D call: TRBD1 (6 bases). The CDR3 DNA sequence: TGTGCCAGCAGCGTGGGGGCTGACACTGAAGCTTTCTTT. It codes for CASSVGADTEAFF.